Shown below are 31 T cell receptor beta chains from a single sample sequenced in a study of CD8 T cells in ankylosing spondylitis. Study-level results: A TCR beta motif of roughly eight highly homologous variants seemed to mark ankylosing spondylitis blood.

Via MiXCR, TCRdb re-called the 5' RACE reads, giving one row per CDR3 protein. This sample has about 540,000 distinct CDR3 sequences, with approximately 11% found just once. These TCRs' antigens remain unknown. The sample was blood, either unsorted or a sorted T cell fraction (not recorded which). These TCRs come from a male donor with ankylosing spondylitis.

The rearrangement links TRBV6-2 or TRBV6-3 to TRBJ2-7, with D perhaps TRBD2 (5 bases). Germline values: CDR1 MNHEY, CDR2 SVGEGT. Trimming stripped 7 bases from V and 7 bases from J, with 20 bases between. The CDR3 consists of 14 residues. The CDR3, as DNA: TGTGCCAGCACCTACGCGGACTTACTCGGGGAGCAGTACTTC. This translates into CASTYADLLGEQYF.

This clonotype has more than one count but fewer than ten. The chain is built from TRBV20-1 and TRBJ2-2; D perhaps matches TRBD1 (6 bases). The CDR3 covers 13 residues. The ends were cut back, 6 bases at V and 5 bases at J, with 13 bases in the middle. CDR1 is DFQATT and CDR2 is SNEGSKA in the germline V gene (reference sequence). This chain's CDR3 is CSAQQGRTGELFF. The CDR3 nucleotides read TGCAGTGCGCAACAGGGTCGGACCGGGGAGCTGTTTTTT.

This clonotype showed up many times. The V call is TRBV2, the J call TRBJ2-7; 12 bases line up with TRBD2. The germline V gene has CDR1 SNHLY and CDR2 FYNNEI. This CDR3 has 17 amino acids. V was clipped by 0 bases and J by 5 bases; unmatched bases: 8. The CDR3 sequence is CASSEALGLAGLDEQYV. CDR3 bases: TGTGCCAGCAGTGAAGCCCTGGGACTAGCGGGCCTTGACGAGCAGTACGTC.

This clonotype was counted at least ten times. The V call is TRBV20-1, the J call TRBJ2-1, with 7 bases lining up with TRBD2. The V gene's germline CDR1 is DFQATT and CDR2 SNEGSKA (reference sequence). The CDR3 runs 14 residues. V shed 1 base and J 12 bases; nucleotides not matched to a gene: 12. The CDR3 sequence: CSARVVASGIGQFF. The CDR3 DNA reads as TGCAGTGCTAGAGTCGTGGCTAGCGGTATTGGGCAGTTCTTC.

The sample holds a few counts of this clonotype. V is TRBV11-2 and J is TRBJ2-2, with TRBD1 as a possible D gene (6 bases). Germline V lookup: CDR1 SGHAT, CDR2 FQNNGV. This CDR3 region has 15 residues. V was shortened by 10 bases and J by 4 bases, with 19 bases between the two germline ends. CDR3 bases: TGTGCCATAAGGTCTGACAGGTTTTTCACCGGGGAGCTGTTTTTT. Protein product: CAIRSDRFFTGELFF.

The table lists this clonotype with many counts. The chain carries TRBV29-1 and TRBJ2-3, with 9 bases that match TRBD2. Germline V gene data show CDR1 as SQVTM and CDR2 as ANQGSEA. After removal of 2 bases from V and 2 bases from J, the junction contained 2 bases not matched to a gene. This CDR3 region has 14 residues. CDR3 amino acids: CSVEPGLATDTQYF. The CDR3 DNA sequence: TGCAGCGTTGAACCGGGACTAGCCACAGATACGCAGTATTTT.

This clonotype has just a few counts. The rearrangement uses TRBV5-1 and TRBJ2-1; D possibly corresponds to TRBD2 (6 bases). Trimming left V 4 bases short and J 5 bases short, with 19 bases between. This CDR3 comprises 16 residues. Germline V gene lookup returns CDR1 SGHRS and CDR2 YFSETQ. CDR3 in DNA: TGCGCCAGCAGCACCCGGAGGGCCACGGGCCACAATGAGCAGTTCTTC. It yields the protein CASSTRRATGHNEQFF.

The gene calls are TRBV10-3 and TRBJ1-6, with a possible D match to TRBD1 (5 bases). V dropped 7 bases and J dropped 13 bases, with 14 bases sitting between them. CDR1 is ENHRY, CDR2 SYGVKD, per germline. CDR3 length: 12 residues. CDR3: CAITDSRAPLHF. The CDR3 DNA reads as TGTGCCATCACAGACAGCCGCGCGCCCCTCCACTTT.

The rearrangement links TRBV2 to TRBJ2-1; D call uncertain. V dropped 1 base and J dropped 0 bases, with 7 bases sitting between them. The germline V gene encodes CDR1 SNHLY and CDR2 FYNNEI. This CDR3 region has 15 residues. The CDR3 here is CASSEGVSSYNEQFF. CDR3 nucleotides: TGTGCCAGCAGTGAAGGGGTGAGCTCCTACAATGAGCAGTTCTTC.

The chain carries TRBV27 and TRBJ2-7; D may be TRBD1 (9 bases). This CDR3 contains 21 residues. Germline V gene lookup returns CDR1 MNHEY and CDR2 SMNVEV (reference sequence). Trimming removed 10 bases at V and 6 bases at J, with 43 bases between. The CDR3 protein is CATRPAIQRGLPGQGHGEQYF. The DNA of the CDR3 is TGTGCCACCCGCCCTGCCATACAGCGGGGGTTGCCGGGACAGGGACACGGCGAGCAGTACTTC.

The CDR3, as DNA: TGTGCCAGCAGCTTAACAAAGACAGGAGTAATGAACACTGAAGCTTTCTTT. Protein sequence: CASSLTKTGVMNTEAFF. The rearrangement links TRBV7-6 to TRBJ1-1; weak D call: TRBD1 (6 bases). The CDR3 covers 17 residues. The germline CDR1 and CDR2 sequences are SGHVS and FNYEAQ. Deletions cut 2 bases from V and 0 bases from J, with 16 bases between.

This clonotype was counted many times. The chain couples TRBV5-1 to TRBJ2-1, with D unresolved. The CDR3 loop spans 16 amino acids. V gave up 0 bases and J gave up 0 bases, with 10 bases separating them. Germline values: CDR1 SGHRS, CDR2 YFSETQ. The CDR3 loop is CASSLDRVSSYNEQFF. CDR3 bases: TGCGCCAGCAGCTTGGACAGAGTTAGCTCCTACAATGAGCAGTTCTTC.

This sequence joins TRBV5-1 and TRBJ2-7; 7 bases align to TRBD2. There are 13 residues in the CDR3. Germline-derived CDR1 and CDR2 are SGHRS and YFSETQ. V lost 4 bases, J lost 3 bases, and 4 bases stayed unmatched. The CDR3 sequence is CASSHTSDYEQYF. CDR3 nucleotide sequence: TGCGCCAGCAGCCACACTAGCGACTACGAGCAGTACTTC.

This clonotype has at least ten counts. The chain has TRBV11-2 and TRBJ2-7; TRBD2 matches 8 bases. The V gene end was trimmed by 5 bases and the J gene end by 0 bases; junction bases not matched to a gene: 3. CDR1 and CDR2 from the germline V gene are SGHAT and FQNNGV. The CDR3 has 14 amino acids. CDR3 region: CASSLGLDSYEQYF. CDR3 DNA sequence: TGTGCCAGCAGCCTGGGACTAGACTCCTACGAGCAGTACTTC.

The chain joins TRBV20-1 to TRBJ2-1, with TRBD2 identical over 12 bases. CDR1 is DFQATT, CDR2 SNEGSKA, per germline (reference sequence). Germline trimming cut 7 bases from V and 10 bases from J; bases unmatched to any gene: 14. The CDR3 contains 15 residues. This CDR3 is CSGTSGGPSGVEQFF. CDR3 nucleotides: TGCAGTGGAACTAGCGGGGGGCCTAGTGGGGTAGAGCAGTTCTTC.

V and J are TRBV3-1 and TRBJ2-7; D gene unclear. Germline CDR1 and CDR2: LGHDT and YNNKEL (reference sequence). V lost 4 bases, J lost 0 bases, and 16 bases lay in between. The CDR3 is made up of 16 amino acids. CDR3 amino acids: CASSPRALISSYEQYF. The DNA of the CDR3 is TGTGCCAGCAGCCCCCGGGCTTTAATTAGCTCCTACGAGCAGTACTTC.

In its sample, this clonotype was seen once. V is TRBV5-6 and J is TRBJ1-1, with a weak D call TRBD1 (5 bases). The V and J ends lost 4 bases and 4 bases respectively, with 17 bases between them. The germline gives CDR1 SGHDT, CDR2 YYEEEE. The CDR3 has 15 amino acids. DNA for the CDR3: TGTGCCAGCAGCCCCATTGGCGGGGGGGGCACTGAAGCTTTCTTT. It specifies CASSPIGGGGTEAFF.

This clonotype was seen more than once but under ten times. The gene calls are TRBV27 and TRBJ1-2; the D gene is possibly TRBD1 (5 bases). The germline V gene has CDR1 MNHEY and CDR2 SMNVEV (reference sequence). V gave up 7 bases and J gave up 4 bases, with 19 bases separating them. CDR3 length: 15 amino acids. The CDR3 DNA reads TGTGCCAGCACGTCCTGGGACGGTCGGAGCTATGGCTACACCTTC. Translated, it gives CASTSWDGRSYGYTF.

The J gene is TRBJ2-3, the V gene TRBV6-5; D unclear. CDR3 length: 11 residues. The V end lost 8 bases, the J end lost 5 bases, and 8 bases lay between the germline ends. Germline CDR1 and CDR2: MNHEY and SVGAGI. DNA of the CDR3: TGTGCCAGCTTCAGGCTAGATACGCAGTATTTT. It encodes CASFRLDTQYF.

This rearrangement joins TRBV12-3 or TRBV12-4 to TRBJ2-6, with a weak D call TRBD1 (5 bases). V was trimmed by 3 bases and J by 1 base, leaving 16 bases between them. The CDR3 has 18 amino acids. CDR3 amino acids: CASSFSQGLGSGANVLTF. CDR3 bases: TGTGCCAGCAGTTTTTCCCAGGGCCTGGGTTCTGGGGCCAACGTCCTGACTTTC.

This clonotype was picked up many times. J is TRBJ2-6 and V is TRBV5-1; D uncertain. The CDR3 consists of 16 residues. The germline V gene encodes CDR1 SGHRS and CDR2 YFSETQ. Trimming left V 2 bases short and J 0 bases short, with 9 bases between. CDR3 sequence: CASSFDTTSGANVLTF. For the CDR3, the DNA is TGCGCCAGCAGCTTTGACACGACCTCTGGGGCCAACGTCCTGACTTTC. Supplemented by reference TRBV5-1 and TRBJ2-6, the full variable domain reads KAGVTQTPRYLIKTRGQQVTLSCSPISGHRSVSWYQQTPGQGLQFLFEYFSETQRNKGNFPGRFSGRQFSNSRSEMNVSTLELGDSALYLCASSFDTTSGANVLTFGAGSRLTVL.

The chain joins TRBV18 to TRBJ2-7; 15 nucleotides align to TRBD2. The CDR3 sequence is 18 residues long. The trim removed 3 bases at V and 1 base at J, leaving 7 bases unmatched. Germline V gene sequence: CDR1 KGHSH, CDR2 LQKENI. The CDR3 sequence is CASSPRGLAGGLSYEQYV. CDR3 in DNA: TGTGCCAGCTCACCTCGAGGACTAGCGGGAGGGCTGTCCTACGAGCAGTACGTC.

This clonotype appeared a few times. This sequence joins TRBV7-2 and TRBJ2-4, with 10 positions matching TRBD1. V gave up 1 base and J gave up 5 bases; unmatched junction bases: 5. The length of the CDR3 is 16 residues. Germline lookup yields CDR1 SGHTA and CDR2 FQGNSA. CDR3 in amino acids: CASSLVKGQGENIQYF. As DNA, the CDR3 is TGTGCCAGCAGCTTAGTGAAAGGACAGGGGGAAAACATTCAGTACTTC.

This clonotype was detected once. The V gene is TRBV5-5, the J gene TRBJ1-5; perhaps TRBD1 as D (6 bases). The CDR3 length is 14 residues. The germline V gene encodes CDR1 SGHKS and CDR2 YYEKEE (reference sequence). V dropped 8 bases and J dropped 0 bases, with 12 bases sitting between them. This chain's CDR3 is CARSLDSSNQPQHF. The CDR3 DNA follows: TGTGCCAGAAGCCTGGACAGTAGCAATCAGCCCCAGCATTTT.

The chain links TRBV9 to TRBJ1-1; D unclear. The germline V and J ends were trimmed by 4 bases and 8 bases, with 18 bases remaining between them. This CDR3 comprises 14 residues. CDR1 is SGDLS and CDR2 is YYNGEE in the germline V gene. The CDR3 bases are TGTGCCAGCAGCCCTCGGACCCAGATACCCGAAGCTTTCTTT. Protein product: CASSPRTQIPEAFF.

The chain carries TRBV20-1 and TRBJ2-3; 12 bases map to TRBD2. With 3 bases clipped from V and 4 bases from J, the junction kept 8 bases outside the gene matches. The CDR3 has 16 amino acids. From germline, CDR1 is DFQATT and CDR2 SNEGSKA (reference sequence). The CDR3 sequence is CSASGLAGGPADTQYF. The CDR3 DNA follows: TGCAGTGCTAGTGGGCTAGCGGGAGGGCCCGCAGATACGCAGTATTTT.

A few counts support this clonotype. The genes are TRBV27 and TRBJ2-7, with a weak D call TRBD1 (6 bases). This CDR3 has 15 residues. Germline V gene sequence: CDR1 MNHEY, CDR2 SMNVEV (reference sequence). Trimming removed 7 bases from V and 3 bases from J, with 19 bases in between. This CDR3 reads CASTTSGRGGYEQYF. The DNA of the CDR3 is TGTGCCAGCACCACAAGCGGCAGGGGTGGCTACGAGCAGTACTTC.

This clonotype has a count of ten or more. Here the CDR3 DNA reads TGTGCCAGCAGTTTAGACAGGGGGTACACCGGGGAGCTGTTTTTT. It specifies CASSLDRGYTGELFF. This chain links TRBV12-3 or TRBV12-4 with TRBJ2-2; 8 bases line up with TRBD1. J was trimmed by 3 bases and V by 1 base; bases with no gene match: 1. This CDR3 has 15 residues.

V gene TRBV7-2 combines with J gene TRBJ2-1; no clear D gene. There are 15 residues in the CDR3. V lost 1 base and J lost 1, with 8 bases in between. The germline V gene has CDR1 SGHTA and CDR2 FQGNSA. CDR3 in amino acids: CASSLVPKSYNEQFF. CDR3 in DNA: TGTGCCAGCAGCTTAGTTCCCAAGTCCTACAATGAGCAGTTCTTC.

The gene calls are TRBV27 and TRBJ1-2; 7 bases line up with TRBD1. The V gene's germline CDR1 is MNHEY and CDR2 SMNVEV (reference sequence). The CDR3 totals 14 residues. With V trimmed by 3 bases and J by 2 bases, 3 bases remained unmatched. The chain's CDR3 is CASSLDRWNYGYTF. CDR3 coding DNA: TGTGCCAGCAGTTTGGACAGGTGGAACTATGGCTACACCTTC.

This chain uses TRBV18 with TRBJ2-2; no reliable D call. CDR3 length: 13 residues. Germline CDR1 is KGHSH and CDR2 is LQKENI. The ends were cut back, 8 bases at V and 4 bases at J, with 11 bases in the middle. The CDR3 region is CASDEVGTGELFF. CDR3 DNA sequence: TGTGCCAGCGACGAGGTGGGCACCGGGGAGCTGTTTTTT.